This T cell receptor (beta chain) was sequenced for a study of T cell repertoires in cytomegalovirus infection. As for the study in general: The public TCR beta signatures pointed to both CMV infection and matching HLA type. Study-wide results and limits: Within the response measured ex vivo, HLA-C-restricted CMV-specific TCR beta clonotypes were dominant.

This clonotype appeared many times. The antigen is not known. This CDR3 region has 18 residues. The V gene end was trimmed by 6 bases and the J gene end by 2 bases; junction bases not matched to a gene: 9. Germline V gene sequence: CDR1 MNHNS, CDR2 SASEGT. Each CDR3 protein gets one entry after TCRdb re-called the reads with MiXCR. The sample has about 110,000 distinct CDR3 sequences; roughly 39% are singletons. The receptor was derived from a human donor in good health (CMV status not recorded). Some clones in this sample may be carry-over from other donors' samples. The chain is built from TRBV6-1 and TRBJ2-3; 15 bases align to TRBD2. Sequencing was performed on CD8+ T cells from cultured PBMCs, taken from culture after CMV antigen stimulation. Here the CDR3 reads CASSSGTSGGWYTDTQYF. The CDR3 DNA sequence: TGTGCCAGCAGCTCCGGGACTAGCGGGGGGTGGTACACAGATACGCAGTATTTT.